The 28 T cell receptor beta chains listed next were all sequenced from one sample in a study of identical twins. MiXCR, applied by TCRdb to the 5' RACE reads, yields one record per CDR3 protein. The sample holds approximately 1.8 million distinct CDR3 sequences; around 33% are singletons and the top ten take around 0.3%. Sequenced input: cord blood. The receptors were gathered from a newborn girl in good health.

The chain recombines TRBV20-1 with TRBJ1-5; the D gene is possibly TRBD1 (5 bases). The V gene lost 3 bases and the J gene lost 4 bases, with 13 bases spanning the gap. There are 14 residues in the CDR3. CDR1 DFQATT and CDR2 SNEGSKA come from the germline V gene (reference sequence). Here the CDR3 reads CSARGFGANQPQHF. CDR3 nucleotides: TGCAGTGCTAGGGGGTTTGGGGCTAATCAGCCCCAGCATTTT.

About this clonotype itself: At one boundary the junction diverges from the germline segment, which might be a read error. The chain uses TRBV6-2 or TRBV6-3 and TRBJ2-5, with 9 nucleotides matching TRBD2. Gene TRBJ2-1 matches the end of the DNA better, so the J call may be wrong. This CDR3 has 15 amino acids. Germline CDR1 is MNHEY and CDR2 is SVGEGT. In nucleotides, the CDR3 is TGTGCCAACAGTGCCGGGACTAGCATGCAAGAGACCCAGTTCTTC. It specifies CANSAGTSMQETQFF.

This rearrangement joins TRBV28 to TRBJ1-5; 9 bases match TRBD1. This CDR3 region has 16 residues. From germline, CDR1 is MDHEN and CDR2 SYDVKM. Unmatched junction bases numbered 10, after V lost 5 bases and J lost 5 bases. In nucleotides, the CDR3 is TGTGCCAGCAGTCCCCGTCCGGGACAGGGTTATCAGCCCCAGCATTTT. It yields the protein CASSPRPGQGYQPQHF. Full variable domain (remainder filled in from reference TRBV28 and TRBJ1-5): DVKVTQSSRYLVKRTGEKVFLECVQDMDHENMFWYRQDPGLGLRLIYFSYDVKMKEKGDIPEGYSVSREKKERFSLILESASTNQTSMYLCASSPRPGQGYQPQHFGDGTRLSIL.

The chain uses TRBV12-3 or TRBV12-4 and TRBJ1-5; the match to TRBD1 covers 8 bases. The CDR3 has 13 residues. The V gene end was trimmed by 6 bases and the J gene end by 4 bases; junction bases not matched to a gene: 2. The CDR3 DNA reads as TGTGCCAGCAGGGGACAGGAGAATCAGCCCCAGCATTTT. The encoded protein is CASRGQENQPQHF.

This chain connects TRBV7-2 to TRBJ2-1; 11 bases map to TRBD1. V lost 3 bases and J lost 8; bases outside the gene matches: 3. Germline-derived CDR1 and CDR2 are SGHTA and FQGNSA. CDR3 size: 14 residues. The CDR3: CASSFWTGGDEQFF. The CDR3 bases are TGTGCCAGCAGCTTTTGGACAGGGGGCGATGAGCAGTTCTTC.

The V and J genes are TRBV2 and TRBJ1-4; 11 bases match TRBD1. Germline assignment: CDR1 SNHLY and CDR2 FYNNEI. The CDR3 totals 13 residues. V shed 7 bases and J 7 bases; nucleotides not matched to a gene: 2. CDR3 protein: CASNGQGAEKLFF. The DNA of the CDR3 is TGTGCCAGCAACGGACAGGGGGCTGAAAAACTGTTTTTT.

V and J are TRBV20-1 and TRBJ2-1; TRBD2 matches 8 bases. The V and J ends lost 2 bases and 6 bases, in that order; junction bases with no gene match: 6. The CDR3 extends over 14 amino acids. Per germline, CDR1 DFQATT and CDR2 SNEGSKA (reference sequence). DNA of the CDR3: TGCAGTGCTAGAACGGGGACTAGTCGCAATGAGCAGTTCTTC. This codes for CSARTGTSRNEQFF.

This clonotype was seen a few times. The chain is built from TRBV27 and TRBJ1-1; tentative D call: TRBD1 (5 bases). This CDR3 has 15 amino acids. Germline V gives CDR1 MNHEY, CDR2 SMNVEV (reference sequence). The V end was cut by 5 bases, the J end by 4 bases, with 17 bases between. The CDR3 region is CASSPYGTPGTEAFF. CDR3 DNA: TGTGCCAGCAGTCCCTACGGGACCCCGGGCACTGAAGCTTTCTTT.

V gene TRBV28 combines with J gene TRBJ2-5; D might be TRBD2 (6 bases). The CDR3 contains 15 residues. Per germline, CDR1 MDHEN and CDR2 SYDVKM. The V and J ends lost 6 bases and 5 bases respectively, with 19 bases between them. CDR3 DNA: TGTGCCAGCAGCTTTTCCCCGGGACTGCCGGAGACCCAGTACTTC. It yields the protein CASSFSPGLPETQYF.

The V call is TRBV20-1, the J call TRBJ2-7; 9 nucleotides line up with TRBD2. CDR3 length equals 16 residues. Germline V gives CDR1 DFQATT, CDR2 SNEGSKA (reference sequence). Germline trimming cut 0 bases from V and 0 bases from J; bases unmatched to any gene: 6. For the CDR3, the DNA is TGCAGTGCTAGAGATCTGAGGACTAGCGTCTCCTACGAGCAGTACTTC. Translation gives CSARDLRTSVSYEQYF.

V and J are TRBV27 and TRBJ2-5; TRBD2 is a possible D gene (6 bases). This CDR3 is built from 14 residues. The V end lost 8 bases, the J end lost 4 bases, and 17 bases lay between the germline ends. Germline CDR1 and CDR2: MNHEY and SMNVEV (reference sequence). This chain's CDR3 is CASRFGGVGETQYF. The CDR3 DNA reads as TGTGCCAGCCGATTCGGGGGAGTGGGAGAGACCCAGTACTTC.

This clonotype was recorded a few times. The chain couples TRBV20-1 to TRBJ1-5; 7 bases match TRBD1. Germline V gene data show CDR1 as DFQATT and CDR2 as SNEGSKA (reference sequence). The CDR3 has 14 residues. V was clipped by 2 bases and J by 4 bases; unmatched bases: 5. CDR3 DNA: TGCAGTGCTAGAAGCGACAGGGTAAATCAGCCCCAGCATTTT. It yields the protein CSARSDRVNQPQHF.

This chain joins TRBV9 and TRBJ2-7, with 10 bases that match TRBD2. J was trimmed by 2 bases and V by 3 bases; bases with no gene match: 11. The CDR3 is 17 amino acids. Germline loops: CDR1 SGDLS, CDR2 YYNGEE. This CDR3 is CASSADTGLAAPYEQYF. The CDR3, as DNA: TGTGCCAGCAGCGCTGATACCGGACTAGCGGCCCCCTACGAGCAGTACTTC.

This clonotype was observed at least ten times. The chain links TRBV18 to TRBJ2-7; either TRBD1 or TRBD2 may supply D (5 bases each). Germline values: CDR1 KGHSH, CDR2 LQKENI. Trimming left V 8 bases short and J 3 bases short, with 14 bases between. The CDR3 consists of 13 residues. As DNA, the CDR3 is TGTGCCAGCAGCCCGGGACGGTTCTACGAGCAGTACTTC. Translation: CASSPGRFYEQYF.

A few counts support this clonotype. The chain uses TRBV23-1 and TRBJ2-4; 8 bases match TRBD1. TRBV23-1 is sorted into the ORF group, with uncertain function. The CDR3 sequence is 15 residues long. The V gene end was trimmed by 2 bases and the J gene end by 1 base; junction bases not matched to a gene: 1. CDR3 sequence reads: CASSQRQGAKNIQYF. CDR3 nucleotide sequence: TGCGCCAGCAGTCAAAGACAGGGGGCCAAAAACATTCAGTACTTC.

This clonotype was seen more than once but under ten times. The chain recombines TRBV11-2 with TRBJ1-1; D not certain. From germline, CDR1 is SGHAT and CDR2 FQNNGV. The CDR3 loop spans 14 amino acids. V shed 3 bases and J shed 5 bases, with 13 bases lying between them. DNA of the CDR3: TGTGCCAGCAGCTTTTTGGGAGTTGGGACTGAAGCTTTCTTT. It translates to CASSFLGVGTEAFF.

The rearrangement links TRBV9 to TRBJ2-5; TRBD1 agrees at 9 bases. The CDR3 sequence is 15 residues long. V was pared by 0 bases and J by 2 bases, with 2 bases of the junction left unmatched. CDR1 and CDR2 from the germline V gene are SGDLS and YYNGEE. CDR3 nucleotide sequence: TGTGCCAGCAGCGTAGGGACAGGGGCTCAAGAGACCCAGTACTTC. It yields the protein CASSVGTGAQETQYF.

In the case of this clonotype: Since a much larger clone is just one base distant, this may be a read error. The rearrangement uses TRBV28 and TRBJ2-1; 7 bases are shared with TRBD2. The J call is in doubt because the DNA end fits TRBJ2-7 better. This CDR3 is built from 15 residues. Germline V gene data show CDR1 as MDHEN and CDR2 as SYDVKM. CDR3 nucleotide sequence: TGTGCCAGCGGAGCTAGCGGTAGCTCCTACAATGAGCAGTACTTC. Protein: CASGASGSSYNEQYF.

This clonotype was counted a few times. V and J are TRBV20-1 and TRBJ2-4, with 7 bases that match TRBD2. The CDR3 is 16 amino acids. The V and J ends lost 3 bases and 0 bases, in that order; junction bases with no gene match: 8. Germline V CDR1 and CDR2: DFQATT, SNEGSKA (reference sequence). CDR3 sequence: CSASIHRGVAKNIQYF. The CDR3 nucleotides read TGCAGTGCTAGTATTCATCGGGGGGTAGCCAAAAACATTCAGTACTTC.

The CDR3 is CARYNYGYTF. CDR3 nucleotides: TGTGCCCGTTATAACTATGGCTACACCTTC. V is TRBV30 and J is TRBJ1-2; D gene ambiguous. Germline CDR1 and CDR2: GTSNPN and SVGIG (reference sequence). There are 10 residues in the CDR3. Trimming pared 8 bases from V and 1 base from J, leaving 5 bases between.

This rearrangement joins TRBV15 to TRBJ1-2, with 9 bases matching TRBD1. Per the germline V gene, CDR1 is LNHNV and CDR2 is YYDKDF (reference sequence). There are 15 residues in the CDR3. V was pared by 4 bases and J by 7 bases, with 10 bases of the junction left unmatched. Here the CDR3 reads CATSISPGQGRGYTF. DNA of the CDR3: TGTGCCACCAGCATTAGCCCGGGACAGGGACGTGGCTACACCTTC.

J is TRBJ2-3 and V is TRBV29-1; 10 nucleotides agree with TRBD2. The CDR3 sequence is 18 residues long. Germline V lookup: CDR1 SQVTM, CDR2 ANQGSEA. V was pared by 1 base and J by 0 bases, with 10 bases of the junction left unmatched. CDR3 nucleotide sequence: TGCAGCGTTGAAGGAACTAGCGGGGAGCGAACTAGCACAGATACGCAGTATTTT. It codes for CSVEGTSGERTSTDTQYF.

In its sample, this clonotype was seen a few times. The V and J genes are TRBV6-1 and TRBJ2-7, with TRBD1 matching over 7 bases. The ends lost 1 base at V and 4 bases at J; junction bases unmatched: 4. The length of the CDR3 is 14 residues. The germline gives CDR1 MNHNS, CDR2 SASEGT. DNA of the CDR3: TGTGCCAGCAGTGAAGTGGGACAGCCTTACGAGCAGTACTTC. It codes for CASSEVGQPYEQYF.

The J gene is TRBJ1-2, the V gene TRBV10-3; no definite D call. The V end was cut by 0 bases, the J end by 6 bases, with 2 bases between. The length of the CDR3 is 11 residues. The germline V gene encodes CDR1 ENHRY and CDR2 SYGVKD. The CDR3 is CAISESHGYTF. In DNA form, the CDR3 reads TGTGCCATCAGTGAGTCCCATGGCTACACCTTC.

The chain uses TRBV10-3 and TRBJ1-2; D is unclear. CDR3 length: 13 amino acids. Germline-derived CDR1 and CDR2 are ENHRY and SYGVKD. Trimming left V 8 bases short and J 0 bases short, with 10 bases between. The CDR3 nucleotides are TGTGCCATCTATGGCGAAGCTAACTATGGCTACACCTTC. The encoded protein is CAIYGEANYGYTF.

This clonotype was seen ten or more times. The gene calls are TRBV2 and TRBJ2-3; the D is unclear. The CDR3 extends over 14 amino acids. Germline V CDR1 and CDR2: SNHLY, FYNNEI. The V gene lost 2 bases and the J gene lost 0 bases, with 6 bases spanning the gap. The CDR3 nucleotides read TGTGCCAGCAGTGAACGGTTAAGCACAGATACGCAGTATTTT. Translation: CASSERLSTDTQYF.

This clonotype showed up many times. V and J are TRBV10-3 and TRBJ2-4; no definite D call. With 0 bases removed from V and 6 bases from J, the gap between germline ends came to 6 bases. Germline lookup yields CDR1 ENHRY and CDR2 SYGVKD. The CDR3 is 13 residues long. For the CDR3, the DNA is TGTGCCATCAGTGAGTCGAGGATAAACATTCAGTACTTC. Translated, it gives CAISESRINIQYF.

This clonotype was found a few times. The chain recombines TRBV12-3 or TRBV12-4 with TRBJ2-7; TRBD2 aligns across 7 bases. CDR3 size: 13 residues. The J segment lost 3 bases and the V segment lost 3 bases, leaving 2 bases of the junction unmatched. In DNA, the CDR3 is TGTGCCAGCAGTTTGACTAGCTTCTACGAGCAGTACTTC. Translating it yields CASSLTSFYEQYF.